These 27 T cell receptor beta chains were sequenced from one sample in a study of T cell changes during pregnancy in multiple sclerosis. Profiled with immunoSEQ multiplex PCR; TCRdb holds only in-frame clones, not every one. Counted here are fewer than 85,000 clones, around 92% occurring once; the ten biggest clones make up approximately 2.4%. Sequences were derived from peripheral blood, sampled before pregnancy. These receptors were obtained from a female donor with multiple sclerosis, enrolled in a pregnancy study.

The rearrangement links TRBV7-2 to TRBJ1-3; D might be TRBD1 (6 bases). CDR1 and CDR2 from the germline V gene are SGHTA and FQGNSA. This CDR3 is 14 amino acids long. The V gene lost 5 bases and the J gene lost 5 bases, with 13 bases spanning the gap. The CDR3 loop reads CASSPTTGRNTIYF. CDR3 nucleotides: TGTGCCAGCAGCCCTACGACAGGAAGAAACACCATATATTTT. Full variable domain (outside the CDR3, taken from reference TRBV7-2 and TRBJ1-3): GAGVSQSPSNKVTEKGKDVELRCDPISGHTALYWYRQSLGQGLEFLIYFQGNSAPDKSGLPSDRFSAERTGGSVSTLTIQRTQQEDSAVYLCASSPTTGRNTIYFGEGSWLTVV.

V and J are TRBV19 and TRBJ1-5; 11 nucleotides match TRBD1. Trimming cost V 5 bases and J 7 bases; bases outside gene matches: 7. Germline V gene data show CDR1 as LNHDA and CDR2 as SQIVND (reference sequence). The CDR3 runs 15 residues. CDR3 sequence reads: CASSVGQGARQPQHF. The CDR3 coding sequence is TGTGCCAGTAGTGTTGGACAGGGGGCGAGGCAGCCCCAGCATTTT.

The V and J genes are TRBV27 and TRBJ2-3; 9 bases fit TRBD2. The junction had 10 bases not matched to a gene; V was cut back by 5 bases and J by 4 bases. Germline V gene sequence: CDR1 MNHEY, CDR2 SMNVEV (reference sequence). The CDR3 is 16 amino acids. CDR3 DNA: TGTGCCAGCAGTACTTATAGCGGGAGTGGGGCAGATACGCAGTATTTT. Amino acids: CASSTYSGSGADTQYF.

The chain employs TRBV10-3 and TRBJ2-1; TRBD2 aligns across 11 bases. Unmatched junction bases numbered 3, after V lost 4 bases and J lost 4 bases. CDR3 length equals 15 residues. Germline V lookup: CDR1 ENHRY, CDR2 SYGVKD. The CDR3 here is CAISGTSGSYNEQFF. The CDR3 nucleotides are TGTGCCATCAGTGGTACTAGCGGGAGTTACAATGAGCAGTTCTTC.

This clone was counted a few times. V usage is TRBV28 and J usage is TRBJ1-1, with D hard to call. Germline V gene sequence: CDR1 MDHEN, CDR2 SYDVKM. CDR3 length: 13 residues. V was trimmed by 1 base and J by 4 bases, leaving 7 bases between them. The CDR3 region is CASSLFRGTEAFF. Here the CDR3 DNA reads TGTGCCAGCAGTTTATTCCGCGGCACTGAAGCTTTCTTT.

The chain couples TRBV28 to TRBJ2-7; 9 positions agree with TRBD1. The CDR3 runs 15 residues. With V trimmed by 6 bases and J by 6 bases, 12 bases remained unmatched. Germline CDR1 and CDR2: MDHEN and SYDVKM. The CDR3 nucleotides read TGTGCCAGCAGCACGCCCCGGGACAGGGTTAGCGAGCAGTACTTC. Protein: CASSTPRDRVSEQYF.

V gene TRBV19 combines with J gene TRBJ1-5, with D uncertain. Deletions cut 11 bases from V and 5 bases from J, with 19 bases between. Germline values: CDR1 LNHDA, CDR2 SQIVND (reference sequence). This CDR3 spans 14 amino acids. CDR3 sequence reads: CAAGESVLYQPQHF. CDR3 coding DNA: TGTGCCGCGGGAGAGTCGGTCTTATATCAGCCCCAGCATTTT.

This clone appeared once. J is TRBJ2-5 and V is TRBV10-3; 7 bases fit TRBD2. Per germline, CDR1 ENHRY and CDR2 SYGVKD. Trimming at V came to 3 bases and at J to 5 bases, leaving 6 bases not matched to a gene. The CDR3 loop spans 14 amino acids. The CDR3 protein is CAISEGAGVETQYF. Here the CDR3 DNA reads TGTGCCATCAGTGAAGGGGCGGGAGTCGAGACCCAGTACTTC.

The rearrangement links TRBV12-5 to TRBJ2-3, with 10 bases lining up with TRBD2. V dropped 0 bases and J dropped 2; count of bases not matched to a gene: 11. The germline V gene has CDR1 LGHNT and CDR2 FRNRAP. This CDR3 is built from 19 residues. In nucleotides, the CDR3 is TGTGCTAGTGGTTTGGTACGGAGCTCTAGCGGGGGTATCACAGATACGCAGTATTTT. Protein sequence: CASGLVRSSSGGITDTQYF.

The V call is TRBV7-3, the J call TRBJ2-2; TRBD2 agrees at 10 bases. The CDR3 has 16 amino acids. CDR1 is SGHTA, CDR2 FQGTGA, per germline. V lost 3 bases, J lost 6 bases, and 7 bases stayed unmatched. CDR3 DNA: TGTGCCAGCAGCTTGCGGCCTAGCGGGAGCTCCGGGGAGCTGTTTTTT. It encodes CASSLRPSGSSGELFF.

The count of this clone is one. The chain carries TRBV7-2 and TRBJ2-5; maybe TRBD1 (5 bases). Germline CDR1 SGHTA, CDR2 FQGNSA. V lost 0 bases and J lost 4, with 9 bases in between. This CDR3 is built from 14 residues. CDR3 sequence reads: CASSLAAGLETQYF. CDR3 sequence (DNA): TGTGCCAGCAGCTTAGCAGCAGGGTTAGAGACCCAGTACTTC.

The CDR3 bases are TGTGCCAGCAGCCAAGGGGACAACGAGCAGTACTTC. Translation: CASSQGDNEQYF. This rearrangement joins TRBV4-2 to TRBJ2-7; D might be TRBD1 (6 bases). V gave up 1 base and J gave up 5 bases, with 6 bases separating them. Per the germline V gene, CDR1 is LGHNA and CDR2 is YNFKEQ. This CDR3 is built from 12 residues.

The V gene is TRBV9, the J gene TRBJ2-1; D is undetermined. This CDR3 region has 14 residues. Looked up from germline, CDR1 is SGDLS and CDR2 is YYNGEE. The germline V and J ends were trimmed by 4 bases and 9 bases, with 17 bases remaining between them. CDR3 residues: CASSPHVGQSEQFF. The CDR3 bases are TGTGCCAGCAGCCCCCACGTGGGCCAAAGTGAGCAGTTCTTC.

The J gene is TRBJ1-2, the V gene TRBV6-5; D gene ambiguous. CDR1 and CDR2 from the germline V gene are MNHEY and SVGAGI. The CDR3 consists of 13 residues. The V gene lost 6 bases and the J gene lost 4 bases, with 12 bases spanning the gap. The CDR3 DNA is TGTGCCAGCAGAGCGACGGGAGGCTATGGCTACACCTTC. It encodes CASRATGGYGYTF.

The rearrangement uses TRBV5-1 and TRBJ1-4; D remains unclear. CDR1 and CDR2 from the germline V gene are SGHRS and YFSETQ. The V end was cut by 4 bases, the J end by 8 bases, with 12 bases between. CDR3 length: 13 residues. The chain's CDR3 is CASSLWPGEKLFF. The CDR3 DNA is TGCGCCAGCAGCCTTTGGCCCGGGGAAAAACTGTTTTTT.

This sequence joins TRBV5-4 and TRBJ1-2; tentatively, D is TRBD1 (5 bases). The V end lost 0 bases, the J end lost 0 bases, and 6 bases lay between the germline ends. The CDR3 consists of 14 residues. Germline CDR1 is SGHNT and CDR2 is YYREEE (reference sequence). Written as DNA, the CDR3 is TGTGCCAGCAGCTTGGGACAGTCTAACTATGGCTACACCTTC. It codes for CASSLGQSNYGYTF.

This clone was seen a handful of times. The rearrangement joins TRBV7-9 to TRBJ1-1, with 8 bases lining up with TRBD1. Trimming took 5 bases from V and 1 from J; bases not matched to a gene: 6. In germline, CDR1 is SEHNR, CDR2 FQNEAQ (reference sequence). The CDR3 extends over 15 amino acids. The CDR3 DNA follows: TGTGCCAGCAGCATTCGGACAGGGCCGAACACTGAAGCTTTCTTT. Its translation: CASSIRTGPNTEAFF.

The CDR3 DNA is TGTGCCAGCAGCTTGTTTAGGGGCTATGGCTACACCTTC. Translated, it gives CASSLFRGYGYTF. The chain carries TRBV5-6 and TRBJ1-2; maybe TRBD1 (5 bases). V dropped 1 base and J dropped 4 bases, with 8 bases sitting between them. The CDR3 covers 13 residues. Germline-derived CDR1 and CDR2 are SGHDT and YYEEEE.

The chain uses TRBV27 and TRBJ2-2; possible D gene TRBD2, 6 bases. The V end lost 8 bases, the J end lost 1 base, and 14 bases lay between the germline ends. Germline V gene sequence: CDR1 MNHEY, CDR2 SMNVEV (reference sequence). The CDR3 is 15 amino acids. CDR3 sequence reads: CASRSPGLNTGELFF. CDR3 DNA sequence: TGTGCCAGCCGTTCGCCGGGACTGAACACCGGGGAGCTGTTTTTT.

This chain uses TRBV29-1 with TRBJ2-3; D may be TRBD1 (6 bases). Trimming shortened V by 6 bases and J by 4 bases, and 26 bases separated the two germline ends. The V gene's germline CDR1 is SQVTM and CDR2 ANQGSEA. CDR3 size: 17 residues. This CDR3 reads CSVMSPFQGMGADTQYF. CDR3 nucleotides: TGCAGCGTCATGTCCCCTTTTCAGGGGATGGGGGCAGATACGCAGTATTTT.

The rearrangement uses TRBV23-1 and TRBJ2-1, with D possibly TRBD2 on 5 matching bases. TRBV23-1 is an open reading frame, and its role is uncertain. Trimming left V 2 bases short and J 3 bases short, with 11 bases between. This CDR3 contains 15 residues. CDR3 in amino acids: CASSQRTRLYNEQFF. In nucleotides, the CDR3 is TGCGCCAGCAGTCAACGGACTCGCCTCTACAATGAGCAGTTCTTC.

CDR3 DNA sequence: TGTGCCAGCAGCCTGACAGGGCAGACTTACGAGCAGTACTTC. Translation gives CASSLTGQTYEQYF. The chain uses TRBV9 and TRBJ2-7; 7 bases align to TRBD1. The CDR3 consists of 14 residues. V lost 4 bases to trimming and J lost 4 bases; unmatched junction nucleotides: 8. Per germline, CDR1 SGDLS and CDR2 YYNGEE.

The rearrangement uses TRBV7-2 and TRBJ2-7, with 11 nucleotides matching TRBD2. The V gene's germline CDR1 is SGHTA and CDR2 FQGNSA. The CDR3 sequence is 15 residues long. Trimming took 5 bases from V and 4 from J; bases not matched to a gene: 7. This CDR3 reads CASSPLAGAGYEQYF. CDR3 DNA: TGTGCCAGCAGCCCACTAGCGGGAGCGGGATACGAGCAGTACTTC. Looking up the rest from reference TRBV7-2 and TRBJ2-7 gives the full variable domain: GAGVSQSPSNKVTEKGKDVELRCDPISGHTALYWYRQSLGQGLEFLIYFQGNSAPDKSGLPSDRFSAERTGGSVSTLTIQRTQQEDSAVYLCASSPLAGAGYEQYFGPGTRLTVT.

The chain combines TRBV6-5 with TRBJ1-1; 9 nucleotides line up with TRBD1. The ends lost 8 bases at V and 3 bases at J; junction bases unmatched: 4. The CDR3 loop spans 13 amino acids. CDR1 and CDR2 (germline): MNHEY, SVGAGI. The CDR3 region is CASLGQGDTEAFF. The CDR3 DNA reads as TGTGCCAGCCTGGGACAGGGTGACACTGAAGCTTTCTTT.

CDR3 sequence (DNA): TGTGCCAGTAGTTCGGGAGGGCGCAACTACGAGCAGTACTTC. This gives the protein CASSSGGRNYEQYF. This rearrangement joins TRBV19 to TRBJ2-7; 8 bases are a match to TRBD2. This CDR3 spans 14 amino acids. Unmatched junction bases numbered 6, after V lost 5 bases and J lost 3 bases. Germline CDR1 is LNHDA and CDR2 is SQIVND (reference sequence).

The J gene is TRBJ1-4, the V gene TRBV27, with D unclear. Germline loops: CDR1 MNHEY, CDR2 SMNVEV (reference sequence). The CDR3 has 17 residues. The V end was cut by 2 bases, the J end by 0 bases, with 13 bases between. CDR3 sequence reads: CASSLVGLGATNEKLFF. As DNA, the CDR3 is TGTGCCAGCAGTTTAGTAGGCCTCGGGGCAACTAATGAAAAACTGTTTTTT.

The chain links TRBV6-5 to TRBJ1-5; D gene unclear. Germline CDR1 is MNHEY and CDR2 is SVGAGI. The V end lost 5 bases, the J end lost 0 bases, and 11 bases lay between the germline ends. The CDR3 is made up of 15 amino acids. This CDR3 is CASSTTGGSNQPQHF. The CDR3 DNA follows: TGTGCCAGCAGTACGACCGGAGGTAGCAATCAGCCCCAGCATTTT.